This T cell receptor (beta chain) was identified during a study of shared clonotypes between healthy human individuals. Trimming shortened V by 5 bases and J by 2 bases, and 14 bases separated the two germline ends. The CDR3 has 15 amino acids. Germline CDR1 and CDR2: SGHRS and YFSETQ. This table comes from immunoSEQ multiplex PCR, and its TCRdb copy is limited to in-frame clones, with some not included. The repertoire includes 2 million to 2.5 million clones, 80% to 95% of them detected once, and about 0.39% sits in the top ten. As for this clone: Other DNA sequences in the same sample also yield this CDR3.

The clonotype comes from a man younger than 30 in good health. Some clones in this sample may be carry-over from other donors' samples. Sequencing input: naive CD4+ T cells from PBMCs. Subset here: CD45RA+ positively selected. V gene TRBV5-1 combines with J gene TRBJ1-5; D ambiguous. CDR3 loop: CASSPLGGGNQPQHF. In nucleotides, the CDR3 is TGCGCCAGCAGTCCGCTGGGTGGGGGCAATCAGCCCCAGCATTTT.